This T cell receptor (beta chain) was identified during a study of T cell responses to AZD1222 COVID-19 vaccine. The repertoire was sequenced with immunoSEQ multiplex PCR; TCRdb's copy has only in-frame clones and lacks some. The sample carries 190,000 or so clones, 70% to 90% recorded once. Study-level findings and limits: Donors in the cohort were predominantly white British and more often female, and clonal diversity was possibly underestimated. The repertoires were collected only after the peak T cell response.

CDR3 length equals 15 residues. V dropped 5 bases and J dropped 0 bases, with 11 bases sitting between them. CDR1 is SGHTA and CDR2 is FQGNSA in the germline V gene. About this clone: Its specificity is unknown.

The receptor's source is an adult who received the AZD1222 COVID-19 vaccine. This chain connects TRBV7-2 to TRBJ2-4; D may be TRBD2 (6 bases). The specimen was peripheral blood, collected 28 days after the second AZD1222 dose. CDR3 nucleotide sequence: TGTGCCAGCAGCCCCGGGGGAACAGCCAAAAACATTCAGTACTTC. It specifies CASSPGGTAKNIQYF. Drawing the rest from reference TRBV7-2 and TRBJ2-4, the complete variable domain is GAGVSQSPSNKVTEKGKDVELRCDPISGHTALYWYRQSLGQGLEFLIYFQGNSAPDKSGLPSDRFSAERTGGSVSTLTIQRTQQEDSAVYLCASSPGGTAKNIQYFGAGTRLSVL.